Below are 19 T cell receptor beta chains sequenced from a single sample in a study of Tregs in tolerant kidney transplant recipients (dated by TCRdb to 2018 to 2020). Libraries were prepared through the immunoSEQ multiplex PCR assay. TCRdb stores this immuneACCESS table with in-frame sequences only. Part of the clones is absent; in the studies checked, under half of the shortfall reflects unresolved V genes, and no reason is known for the rest. This sample lists about 88,000 clones; roughly nine tenths were detected once. Roughly 5% of the sample is taken by the ten largest. Sequencing was done on a sample of CD8+ T cells from blood. The source of these receptors is a human donor in good health.

The chain links TRBV7-9 to TRBJ2-2, with 10 positions matching TRBD1. The CDR3 has 15 residues. Losses at the gene ends were 6 bases for V and 5 bases for J; bases not matched to a gene: 6. CDR1 is SEHNR and CDR2 is FQNEAQ in the germline V gene (reference sequence). The CDR3 DNA sequence: TGTGCCAGCAGTCCGGACAGGGGGAGGACCGGGGAGCTGTTTTTT. The encoded protein is CASSPDRGRTGELFF.

The chain joins TRBV27 to TRBJ2-1, with a tentative D call TRBD1 (5 bases). This CDR3 contains 15 residues. Trimming removed 2 bases at V and 5 bases at J, with 13 bases between. Germline V lookup: CDR1 MNHEY, CDR2 SMNVEV (reference sequence). In nucleotides, the CDR3 is TGTGCCAGCAGTTTACTCATGGGGCTCAACAATGAGCAGTTCTTC. Its translation is CASSLLMGLNNEQFF.

This clone has a single count. V and J are TRBV27 and TRBJ1-1; D remains ambiguous. Trimming removed 5 bases at V and 6 bases at J, with 16 bases between. The germline gives CDR1 MNHEY, CDR2 SMNVEV (reference sequence). The CDR3 is 14 residues long. The CDR3 protein is CASSPSRWVAEAFF. CDR3 bases: TGTGCCAGCAGTCCCTCCCGGTGGGTCGCTGAAGCTTTCTTT.

This clone has just one count. The rearrangement links TRBV13 to TRBJ2-3; D gene uncertain. CDR3 length: 13 residues. The germline V gene has CDR1 PRHDT and CDR2 FYEKMQ (reference sequence). V was cut by 4 bases and J by 0 bases, with 5 bases left in between. The CDR3 DNA follows: TGTGCCAGCAGCTCGGAGAGCACAGATACGCAGTATTTT. Its translation is CASSSESTDTQYF. The whole variable domain, remainder taken from reference TRBV13 and TRBJ2-3, is AAGVIQSPRHLIKEKRETATLKCYPIPRHDTVYWYQQGPGQDPQFLISFYEKMQSDKGSIPDRFSAQQFSDYHSELNMSSLELGDSALYFCASSSESTDTQYFGPGTRLTVL.

J is TRBJ1-1 and V is TRBV13; possible D gene TRBD1, 5 bases. This CDR3 has 14 amino acids. Germline V gene sequence: CDR1 PRHDT, CDR2 FYEKMQ (reference sequence). Trimming cost V 7 bases and J 2 bases, with 14 bases left between them. The CDR3 sequence: CASNEWGDNTEAFF. CDR3 in DNA: TGTGCCAGCAATGAGTGGGGGGATAACACTGAAGCTTTCTTT.

The chain has TRBV6-5 and TRBJ2-7; 9 nucleotides agree with TRBD2. The trim removed 3 bases at V and 1 base at J, leaving 4 bases unmatched. CDR1 and CDR2 from the germline V gene are MNHEY and SVGAGI. This CDR3 is built from 15 residues. This CDR3 is CASSYASGISYEQYF. The CDR3 DNA is TGTGCCAGCAGTTATGCTAGCGGGATATCCTACGAGCAGTACTTC.

The chain joins TRBV27 to TRBJ1-5; perhaps TRBD1 as D (6 bases). This CDR3 comprises 15 residues. CDR1 is MNHEY, CDR2 SMNVEV, per germline (reference sequence). V gave up 3 bases and J gave up 1 base, with 10 bases separating them. The CDR3 DNA reads as TGTGCCAGCAGTTTCTTGGGGGCCAGCAATCAGCCCCAGCATTTT. This encodes CASSFLGASNQPQHF.

The chain links TRBV7-9 to TRBJ2-3; no firm D call. In germline, CDR1 is SEHNR, CDR2 FQNEAQ (reference sequence). V was trimmed by 4 bases and J by 0 bases, leaving 8 bases between them. The CDR3 contains 14 residues. Here the CDR3 reads CASSSPISTDTQYF. CDR3 DNA: TGTGCCAGCAGCTCCCCGATAAGCACAGATACGCAGTATTTT.

The chain carries TRBV9 and TRBJ1-4; 10 bases are shared with TRBD1. This CDR3 has 13 residues. Germline V gene lookup returns CDR1 SGDLS and CDR2 YYNGEE. J lost 13 bases, V lost 4 bases, and 7 bases had no gene match. Written as DNA, the CDR3 is TGTGCCAGCAGCCCGAGGGACAGGGGAGGACTGTTTTTT. As protein: CASSPRDRGGLFF.

The count of this clone is one. This CDR3 reads CASSVGTTYEQYF. The CDR3 DNA reads TGTGCCAGCAGCGTAGGGACAACCTACGAGCAGTACTTC. This chain links TRBV9 with TRBJ2-7; tentatively, D is TRBD1 (5 bases). The CDR3 is 13 amino acids. Germline V CDR1 and CDR2: SGDLS, YYNGEE. The V end lost 0 bases, the J end lost 2 bases, and 6 bases lay between the germline ends.

The gene calls are TRBV19 and TRBJ1-3, with D possibly TRBD1 on 5 matching bases. Trimming took off 3 bases at V and 4 bases at J, with 13 bases between the two ends. From germline, CDR1 is LNHDA and CDR2 SQIVND (reference sequence). The CDR3 has 15 residues. CDR3 DNA sequence: TGTGCCAGTAGTATGTCAGGGCGGCGCGGAAACACCATATATTTT. Translation gives CASSMSGRRGNTIYF.

J is TRBJ2-7 and V is TRBV19; D not certain. Germline CDR1 reads LNHDA; CDR2 reads SQIVND (reference sequence). There are 15 residues in the CDR3. Trimming took 5 bases from V and 0 from J, leaving 14 bases between them. CDR3 sequence (DNA): TGTGCCAGTAGTGCCGAAGCTGTGAGCTCCTACGAGCAGTACTTC. This encodes CASSAEAVSSYEQYF.

The rearrangement uses TRBV30 and TRBJ1-1; TRBD1 matches 8 bases. The CDR3 contains 15 residues. Trimming cost V 0 bases and J 0 bases; bases outside gene matches: 3. Germline lookup yields CDR1 GTSNPN and CDR2 SVGIG (reference sequence). CDR3 nucleotides: TGTGCCTGGAGTGTACCCAGGGGGCTGAACACTGAAGCTTTCTTT. It codes for CAWSVPRGLNTEAFF.

This rearrangement joins TRBV9 to TRBJ1-1, with a tentative D call TRBD1 (6 bases). The V gene's germline CDR1 is SGDLS and CDR2 YYNGEE. Deletions cut 3 bases from V and 0 bases from J, with 12 bases between. This CDR3 has 15 amino acids. The CDR3 loop reads CASSAGGGMNTEAFF. In DNA, the CDR3 is TGTGCCAGCAGCGCCGGAGGGGGAATGAACACTGAAGCTTTCTTT.

DNA for the CDR3: TGTGCCAGCAGCTTGTTAGGAGGGGATGGCTACACCTTC. Protein product: CASSLLGGDGYTF. The chain links TRBV5-4 to TRBJ1-2, with D perhaps matching TRBD1 (5 bases). The CDR3 spans 13 residues. Germline-derived CDR1 and CDR2 are SGHNT and YYREEE (reference sequence). V shed 1 base and J shed 6 bases, with 10 bases lying between them.

The chain links TRBV19 to TRBJ2-7; no firm D call. V lost 5 bases to trimming and J lost 5 bases, with 16 bases between them. CDR3 length equals 14 residues. Germline CDR1 reads LNHDA; CDR2 reads SQIVND (reference sequence). Written as DNA, the CDR3 is TGTGCCAGTAGTGCCTGGGCCCTACACCACGAGCAGTACTTC. Protein sequence: CASSAWALHHEQYF.

The chain joins TRBV19 to TRBJ2-7, with D perhaps TRBD2 (5 bases). This CDR3 is built from 14 residues. Trimming took 3 bases from V and 2 from J, leaving 11 bases between them. Germline lookup yields CDR1 LNHDA and CDR2 SQIVND (reference sequence). CDR3 coding DNA: TGTGCCAGTAGTATGCCCGGGAACCCCTACGAGCAGTACTTC. As protein: CASSMPGNPYEQYF.

The CDR3 is CASSLALSHEQFF. The DNA for the CDR3 is TGTGCCAGCAGCTTGGCTCTATCCCATGAGCAGTTCTTC. The chain recombines TRBV5-4 with TRBJ2-1, with no clear D. Trimming shortened V by 0 bases and J by 8 bases, and 9 bases separated the two germline ends. CDR3 length equals 13 residues. Germline CDR1 reads SGHNT; CDR2 reads YYREEE (reference sequence). Filled out from reference TRBV5-4 and TRBJ2-1, the complete variable domain reads ETGVTQSPTHLIKTRGQQVTLRCSSQSGHNTVSWYQQALGQGPQFIFQYYREEENGRGNFPPRFSGLQFPNYSSELNVNALELDDSALYLCASSLALSHEQFFGPGTRLTVL.

V gene TRBV13 combines with J gene TRBJ1-2; TRBD1 is a possible D gene (6 bases). Per germline, CDR1 PRHDT and CDR2 FYEKMQ (reference sequence). Trimming stripped 5 bases from V and 10 bases from J, with 11 bases between. The CDR3 consists of 11 residues. In DNA, the CDR3 is TGTGCCAGCAGCGCGGGACATTACTACACCTTC. This codes for CASSAGHYYTF.